This T cell receptor (beta chain) was sequenced during a study of T cell repertoires in cytomegalovirus infection. Background on the study: Public TCR beta signatures indicated both CMV infection and matching HLA type.

V lost 3 bases, J lost 6 bases, and 7 bases stayed unmatched. CDR1 is MDHEN, CDR2 SYDVKM, per germline. The CDR3 runs to 15 residues. Study-wide results and caveats: Ex vivo responses were dominated by HLA-C-restricted CMV-specific TCR beta clonotypes.

Comments on this clonotype: Its target is unknown.

TCRdb ran MiXCR on the reads and lists one entry per CDR3 protein. The data contain fewer than 550,000 distinct CDR3 sequences, more than 25% of them seen just once; the ten biggest clones take up roughly 13%. The sequence was obtained from a human donor in good health (CMV status not recorded). Some clones in this sample may be carry-over from other donors' samples. What was sequenced was PBMCs. The chain links TRBV28 to TRBJ1-5, with 8 nucleotides matching TRBD1. The CDR3 DNA follows: TGTGCCAGCAGTTTCCTACAGGGGGGGGGTCAGCCCCAGCATTTT. Translating gives CASSFLQGGGQPQHF.